Judged by abundance, the clone carrying this T cell receptor beta chain is medium-sized. Methods used by the authors: Counts of nucleated cells, estimated from reference gene primer amplification, were obtained. Data came from immunoSEQ multiplex PCR; TCRdb stores just in-frame clones and leaves some out. V and J calls and clone size are as listed in that table; D and trimming were resolved from the DNA. The sample holds about 55,000 clones; 65% to 90% are singletons and the top ten take roughly a tenth. The sample belongs to a study of blood T cell repertoires in COVID-19. The wider study: In each case, the material was cDNA or gDNA derived from T cells, B-cell-depleted T cells, or PBMCs.

In germline, CDR1 is ENHRY, CDR2 SYGVKD. The CDR3 extends over 13 amino acids. The V gene end was trimmed by 4 bases and the J gene end by 8 bases; junction bases not matched to a gene: 3. The sequencing sample was made of peripheral blood. The receptor comes from a human donor in a cohort sampled during active COVID-19. The J gene is TRBJ1-1, the V gene TRBV10-3; 11 bases are shared with TRBD1. This CDR3 reads CAISGRTGGEAFF. The CDR3 coding sequence is TGTGCCATCAGTGGGCGGACAGGGGGCGAAGCTTTCTTT.